This T cell receptor beta chain is from a study of shared clonotypes between healthy human individuals. Study results and limitations: There were few donors, and this limited the genetic and exposure-history diversity represented.

The data were produced by immunoSEQ multiplex PCR, yet TCRdb's version contains in-frame clones alone and is incomplete. Altogether around 2.1 million clones are present, under 95% being singletons, with the ten largest covering approximately 1.7%. From germline, CDR1 is MNHNY and CDR2 SVGAGI (reference sequence). The ends were cut back, 2 bases at V and 4 bases at J, with 6 bases in the middle. This CDR3 has 12 residues. CD8 cells classed as naive were CD45RO-negative and positively selected for CCR7, excluding terminally differentiated effector memory CD45RA+ cells. This clone was seen only a few times. Its specificity is not known.

This sequence originates from a man in his late teens or twenties in good health. Some clones in this sample may be carry-over from other donors' samples. Sequencing was done on a sample of naive CD8+ T cells from PBMCs. The rearrangement uses TRBV6-6 and TRBJ2-7, with D possibly matching TRBD2 (5 bases). The CDR3 DNA reads TGTGCCAGCAGTTACGGGGAGTACGAGCAGTACTTC. Translation gives CASSYGEYEQYF.